This TCR beta chain was sequenced in a study of blood T cell repertoires in COVID-19. CDR1 is MGHRA, CDR2 YSYEKL, per germline. V was pared by 2 bases and J by 1 base, with 7 bases of the junction left unmatched. The CDR3 is made up of 16 amino acids. The table came from immunoSEQ multiplex PCR; TCRdb's copy has only in-frame clones and leaves some out. Among approximately 300,000 clones, 70% to 90% were seen once, and the ten largest hold 3.7%. The chain employs TRBV4-1 and TRBJ2-5; 7 nucleotides agree with TRBD1. The source of this sequence is a woman aged 40 to 49 with acute or convalescent COVID-19. The sequenced sample was peripheral blood. The CDR3 spells CASSQNPGTAQETQYF. For the CDR3, the DNA is TGCGCCAGCAGCCAAAATCCCGGGACAGCCCAAGAGACCCAGTACTTC.